These T cell receptor beta chains were read from a single sample in a study of OX40 agonist ivuxolimab in advanced cancers. Assay used: immunoSEQ multiplex PCR; TCRdb lists only in-frame clones, some missing. There are 35,000 to 50,000 clones in the sample; almost 90% occur only once, and 0.85% to 1.1% lies in the top ten. The sample was CD4+ or CD8+ T cells sorted from blood, taken in a trial of the OX40 agonist ivuxolimab. The source of these receptors is an adult with an advanced solid tumor such as melanoma, head and neck, liver or kidney cancer. Both conserved end residues are part of each CDR3. D genes are given only for firm matches. Clone size is given for some rows only: seen once, a few or many times, or a class if the clone is expanded.

J,D,V,size,CDR3,DNA
TRBJ2-7,NA,TRBV7-9,NA,CASSSLRDTFYEQYF,TGTGCCAGCAGCTCACTCCGGGACACCTTTTACGAGCAGTACTTC
TRBJ2-2,NA,TRBV29-1,NA,CSVGGGPNTGELFF,TGCAGCGTTGGAGGGGGGCCGAACACCGGGGAGCTGTTTTTT
TRBJ1-4,NA,TRBV5-5,NA,CASSNRDNEKLFF,TGTGCCAGCAGTAATCGGGATAATGAAAAACTGTTTTTT
TRBJ2-1,TRBD2,TRBV4-1,NA,CASSQERGNEQFF,TGCGCCAGCAGCCAAGAGCGGGGGAATGAGCAGTTCTTC
TRBJ2-7,NA,TRBV19,NA,CASSISQGGYEQYF,TGTGCCAGTAGTATATCCCAGGGCGGATACGAGCAGTACTTC
TRBJ1-5,TRBD1,TRBV10-1,NA,CASRLRPGQGPGAYSNQPQHF,TGCGCCAGCAGACTTAGACCGGGACAGGGACCGGGGGCCTATAGCAATCAGCCCCAGCATTTT
TRBJ2-5,NA,TRBV5-1,once,CASSLGGRGQETQYF,TGCGCCAGCAGCTTGGGAGGTAGGGGCCAAGAGACCCAGTACTTC
TRBJ2-3,TRBD2,TRBV7-2,NA,CASSLGPSGTDTQYF,TGTGCCAGCAGCTTAGGACCTAGCGGGACAGATACGCAGTATTTT
TRBJ2-7,TRBD1,TRBV6-5,NA,CASSYVGTGTYEQYF,TGTGCCAGCAGTTACGTGGGGACAGGGACCTACGAGCAGTACTTC
TRBJ2-7,TRBD2,TRBV7-2,medium-sized,CASSLSGNSNYEQYF,TGTGCCAGCAGCCTCAGCGGGAATTCCAACTACGAGCAGTACTTC
TRBJ2-7,NA,TRBV7-9,NA,CASSWQVSYEQYF,TGTGCCAGCAGCTGGCAGGTCTCCTACGAGCAGTACTTC
TRBJ1-2,NA,TRBV6-1,NA,CASSAFLEGGYTF,TGTGCCAGCAGTGCCTTTTTGGAGGGCGGCTACACCTTC
TRBJ2-2,NA,TRBV19,NA,CATRGSGTNTGELFF,TGTGCCACCCGTGGAAGCGGTACGAACACCGGGGAGCTGTTTTTT
TRBJ1-1,NA,TRBV7-3,NA,CASSLNPRGNTEAFF,TGTGCCAGCAGCTTAAATCCCCGCGGGAACACTGAAGCTTTCTTT
TRBJ2-6,NA,TRBV10-3,NA,CAISEWVPGGANVLTF,TGTGCCATCAGTGAGTGGGTACCGGGGGGGGCCAACGTCCTGACTTTC
TRBJ2-6,NA,TRBV9,NA,CASSVRSGANVLTF,TGTGCCAGCAGCGTACGTTCTGGGGCCAACGTCCTGACTTTC
TRBJ2-5,NA,TRBV28,NA,CASRTTGQETQYF,TGTGCCAGCAGAACCACAGGGCAAGAGACCCAGTACTTC
TRBJ2-1,NA,TRBV28,NA,CASSLTRGSYNEQFF,TGTGCCAGCAGTTTGACTAGGGGGTCCTACAATGAGCAGTTCTTC
TRBJ2-5,TRBD1,TRBV15,NA,CATSRAGTGQETQYF,TGTGCCACCAGCAGAGCCGGGACAGGGCAAGAGACCCAGTACTTC
TRBJ2-7,TRBD1,TRBV15,NA,CATSGAGTGSYEQYF,TGTGCCACCAGCGGGGCCGGGACAGGGTCCTACGAGCAGTACTTC
TRBJ1-2,TRBD1,TRBV7-3,NA,CASSLTRQGGGYTF,TGTGCCAGCAGCTTAACAAGACAGGGGGGTGGCTACACCTTC
TRBJ2-1,NA,TRBV5-4,few,CASSPGTSYNEQFF,TGTGCCAGCAGCCCTGGGACTTCCTACAATGAGCAGTTCTTC
TRBJ2-1,TRBD2,TRBV19,NA,CASSSSGDNEQFF,TGTGCCAGTAGTTCTAGCGGGGACAATGAGCAGTTCTTC
TRBJ2-7,NA,TRBV30,NA,CAWSERYRAYEQYF,TGTGCCTGGAGTGAAAGGTACAGGGCCTACGAGCAGTACTTC
TRBJ1-6,NA,TRBV11-3,NA,CASSRTRNSPLHF,TGTGCCAGCAGTCGCACTCGGAATTCACCCCTCCACTTT
TRBJ2-1,NA,TRBV7-2,NA,CASSLAPTGASYNEQFF,TGTGCCAGCAGCTTAGCGCCGACGGGAGCATCCTACAATGAGCAGTTCTTC
TRBJ2-2,NA,TRBV11-2,NA,CASTPGVVTGELFF,TGTGCCAGCACCCCCGGAGTAGTCACCGGGGAGCTGTTTTTT
TRBJ1-2,TRBD1,TRBV5-1,once,CASSVGTANYGYTF,TGCGCCAGCAGCGTTGGGACAGCTAACTATGGCTACACCTTC
TRBJ1-5,TRBD1,TRBV28,once,CASRKAGGGQPQHF,TGTGCCAGCAGAAAAGCAGGGGGCGGACAGCCCCAGCATTTT
TRBJ2-1,TRBD2,TRBV7-2,once,CASSLEGRERDEQFF,TGTGCCAGCAGCTTAGAAGGGCGGGAGAGGGATGAGCAGTTCTTC
TRBJ2-1,NA,TRBV19,NA,CASSLSLAPQSSYNEQFF,TGTGCCAGTAGTCTATCGCTAGCGCCCCAAAGCTCCTACAATGAGCAGTTCTTC
TRBJ2-2,NA,TRBV11-3,NA,CASSLEKWGDTGELFF,TGTGCCAGCAGCTTAGAAAAGTGGGGGGACACCGGGGAGCTGTTTTTT
TRBJ2-7,NA,TRBV7-2,NA,CASSLAGGYEQYF,TGTGCCAGCAGCTTAGCGGGTGGTTACGAGCAGTACTTC
TRBJ1-5,NA,TRBV18,NA,CASSVQGQVQPQHF,TGTGCCAGCTCAGTTCAGGGCCAGGTTCAGCCCCAGCATTTT
TRBJ2-7,NA,TRBV27,NA,CASRSSSGPYEQYF,TGTGCCAGCAGGAGCTCATCGGGGCCCTACGAGCAGTACTTC
TRBJ2-3,NA,TRBV5-1,NA,CASSGGNTDTQYF,TGCGCCAGCAGCGGCGGGAACACAGATACGCAGTATTTT
TRBJ2-2,NA,TRBV19,NA,CASRGGWGSGTGELFF,TGTGCCAGTAGGGGTGGCTGGGGGTCAGGCACCGGGGAGCTGTTTTTT
TRBJ1-3,TRBD1,TRBV25-1,NA,CASSELGTGGRNTIYF,TGTGCCAGCAGTGAATTAGGGACAGGGGGCAGAAACACCATATATTTT
TRBJ2-3,NA,TRBV11-3,NA,CASSSPWDTQYF,TGTGCCAGCAGTTCCCCCTGGGATACGCAGTATTTT
TRBJ2-1,TRBD1,TRBV11-3,NA,CASSSTGTGVREQFF,TGTGCCAGCAGCTCCACCGGGACAGGGGTGCGGGAGCAGTTCTTC
TRBJ2-5,NA,TRBV13,NA,CASSRRSGETQYF,TGTGCCAGCAGCCGCCGCTCAGGGGAGACCCAGTACTTC
TRBJ2-2,NA,TRBV7-2,NA,CASSPLTGQGTGELFF,TGTGCCAGCAGCCCCCTCACTGGGCAGGGCACCGGGGAGCTGTTTTTT
TRBJ2-1,NA,TRBV28,once,CASEFRGRSYNEQFF,TGTGCCAGCGAGTTTAGGGGCCGCTCCTACAATGAGCAGTTCTTC
TRBJ2-1,TRBD1,TRBV5-6,NA,CASTELGQGVVEQFF,TGTGCCAGCACTGAGTTGGGACAGGGCGTTGTTGAGCAGTTCTTC
TRBJ2-7,NA,TRBV11-3,few,CASSLESGRSYEQYF,TGTGCCAGCAGCTTAGAATCCGGCCGTTCCTACGAGCAGTACTTC
TRBJ2-5,TRBD2,TRBV5-6,NA,CASSLKVAGDVETQYF,TGTGCCAGCAGCCTTAAAGTAGCGGGAGATGTAGAGACCCAGTACTTC
TRBJ2-1,TRBD2,TRBV7-9,NA,CASSGRTSGNEFF,TGTGCCAGCAGCGGGAGGACTAGCGGGAATGAGTTCTTC
TRBJ1-1,NA,TRBV30,few,CAWSLSGNTEAFF,TGTGCCTGGAGTCTGTCCGGGAACACTGAAGCTTTCTTT
TRBJ2-1,NA,TRBV7-2,NA,CASSLVGGYSYNEQFF,TGTGCCAGCAGCTTAGTAGGGGGGTACTCCTACAATGAGCAGTTCTTC
TRBJ2-1,TRBD2,TRBV19,few,CASSKGLARRLDEQFF,TGTGCCAGTAGTAAGGGACTAGCTCGCCGGTTGGATGAGCAGTTCTTC
TRBJ1-4,NA,TRBV7-8,NA,CASSLGGGRTNEKLFF,TGTGCCAGCAGCTTAGGGGGGGGGAGGACTAATGAAAAACTGTTTTTT
TRBJ2-1,TRBD2,TRBV7-9,NA,CAGGGRSTYNEQFF,TGTGCCGGAGGCGGGAGGTCTACCTACAATGAGCAGTTCTTC
TRBJ2-7,TRBD2,TRBV11-2,NA,CASSPGTSGITEQYF,TGTGCCAGCAGCCCCGGGACTAGCGGGATCACCGAGCAGTACTTC
TRBJ2-1,TRBD2,TRBV7-3,NA,CASSSRTSGTLFF,TGTGCCAGCAGCTCCCGGACTAGCGGGACGTTGTTCTTC
TRBJ1-4,NA,TRBV7-2,NA,CASSLVGAGRQEKLFF,TGTGCCAGCAGCTTAGTGGGGGCAGGGAGGCAAGAAAAACTGTTTTTT
TRBJ1-1,NA,TRBV28,NA,CASTSWRAGVTEAFF,TGTGCCAGCACTTCCTGGAGGGCAGGGGTCACTGAAGCTTTCTTT
TRBJ2-5,NA,TRBV6-5,NA,CASTLRTAGQETQYF,TGTGCCAGCACTCTACGGACAGCCGGACAAGAGACCCAGTACTTC
TRBJ2-7,NA,TRBV10-2,NA,CASRDLLVTYEQYF,TGCGCCAGCCGCGACCTTCTAGTAACCTACGAGCAGTACTTC
TRBJ2-2,NA,TRBV7-2,NA,CASSLEGANTGELFF,TGTGCCAGCAGCTTAGAGGGGGCGAACACCGGGGAGCTGTTTTTT
TRBJ2-2,TRBD2,TRBV18,NA,CASSQTSGRNTGELFF,TGTGCCAGCTCACAAACTAGCGGGAGGAACACCGGGGAGCTGTTTTTT